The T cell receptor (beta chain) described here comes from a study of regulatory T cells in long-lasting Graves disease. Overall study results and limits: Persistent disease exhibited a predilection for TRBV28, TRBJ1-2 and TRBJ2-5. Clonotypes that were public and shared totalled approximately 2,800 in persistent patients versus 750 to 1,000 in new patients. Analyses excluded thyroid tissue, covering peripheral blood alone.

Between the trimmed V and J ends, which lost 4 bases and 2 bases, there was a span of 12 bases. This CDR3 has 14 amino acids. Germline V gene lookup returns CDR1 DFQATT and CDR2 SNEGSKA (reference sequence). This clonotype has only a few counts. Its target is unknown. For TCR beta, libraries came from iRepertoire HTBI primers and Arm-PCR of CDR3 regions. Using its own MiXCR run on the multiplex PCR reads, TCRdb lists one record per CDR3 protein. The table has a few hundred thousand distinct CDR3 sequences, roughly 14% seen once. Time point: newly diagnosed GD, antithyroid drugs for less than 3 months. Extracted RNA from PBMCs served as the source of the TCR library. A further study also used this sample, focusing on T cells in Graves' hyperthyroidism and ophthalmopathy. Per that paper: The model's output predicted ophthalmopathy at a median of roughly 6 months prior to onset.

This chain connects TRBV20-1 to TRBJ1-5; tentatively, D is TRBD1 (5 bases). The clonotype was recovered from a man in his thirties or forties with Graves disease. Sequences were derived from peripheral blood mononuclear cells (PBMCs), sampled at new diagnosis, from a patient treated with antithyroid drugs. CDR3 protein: CSAMYGGGNQPQHF. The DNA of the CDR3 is TGCAGTGCTATGTACGGGGGTGGCAATCAGCCCCAGCATTTT.